This TCR beta chain was sequenced in a study of cytomegalovirus exposure and HLA in healthy donors. Study results and caveats: No immune exposure information besides CMV serostatus was available.

Donors had nominal health at sampling but likely had unrecorded immune exposures. Both 60 Vbeta primers and 13 Jbeta primers went into the PCR. Measured with immunoSEQ multiplex PCR; TCRdb has only the in-frame clones, and not every one. The table records around 190,000 clones, 75% to 90% of them present only once. The CDR3 runs 14 residues. Trimming shortened V by 5 bases and J by 4 bases, and 11 bases separated the two germline ends. CDR1 is SEHNR, CDR2 FQNEAQ, per germline (reference sequence). Concerning this clone itself: As yet, its antigen is unknown.

The sequencing sample was made of PBMCs. The rearrangement joins TRBV7-9 to TRBJ2-2, with D possibly being TRBD1 (6 bases). The TCR was taken from a boy younger than 10 in good health and CMV-seronegative. The CDR3 spells CASSPPGATGELFF. CDR3 nucleotide sequence: TGTGCCAGCAGCCCTCCAGGGGCCACCGGGGAGCTGTTTTTT.